This TCR beta chain was recorded in a study of cytomegalovirus exposure and HLA in healthy donors. Study conclusions and caveats: Available immune exposure information covered CMV serostatus only. The authors later linked a missense DCLRE1C variant to TCR beta V- and J-gene trimming. Diagnosis of cytomegalovirus status made by the classifier reportedly showed high specificity and sensitivity.

Trimming took off 0 bases at V and 8 bases at J, with 7 bases between the two ends. The CDR3 length is 12 residues. Per germline, CDR1 MGHRA and CDR2 YSYEKL. For this clone: Its antigen is not identified.

PCR involved 60 Vbeta and 13 Jbeta primers. The table came from immunoSEQ multiplex PCR; TCRdb's copy has only in-frame clones and leaves some out. The sample carries nearly 110,000 clones, over 75% recorded once. The chain couples TRBV4-1 to TRBJ2-5; the D is unclear. Sequenced: PBMCs. The source is a male donor in good health and CMV-seronegative. The CDR3 reads CASSQDGHTQYF. CDR3 nucleotide sequence: TGCGCCAGCAGCCAAGATGGCCACACCCAGTACTTC.